This TCR beta chain was observed in a study of T cells in Graves' hyperthyroidism and ophthalmopathy. Overall study: Once the initial diagnosis was made, peripheral blood was obtained before any treatment.

A Clinical Activity Score of at least 3, a NOSPECS grade of at least 4 and a duration under 3 months were recorded in the ophthalmopathy patients. Comments on this clonotype: Its antigen is not identified.

Amplification yielded TCR beta CDR3 regions, with RNA transcripts as the source. HTBI primers were employed in a first-round RT-PCR of the TCR CDR3. Via MiXCR, TCRdb re-called the multiplex PCR reads, giving one row per CDR3 protein. The table has a few hundred thousand distinct CDR3 sequences, more than 12% seen once. Whole-study results and caveats: The blood repertoire included most of the expanded thyroid clonotypes above 0.001.

The length of the CDR3 is 13 residues. Germline values: CDR1 MNHNS, CDR2 SASEGT. V lost 6 bases and J lost 2; bases outside the gene matches: 3. Sequencing used blood. The chain recombines TRBV6-1 with TRBJ2-5; 7 bases agree with TRBD1. The TCR originated in a woman aged 25-40 years with Graves' ophthalmopathy. CDR3 sequence (DNA): TGTGCCAGCAGCACAGGGGCGCAAGAGACCCAGTACTTC. As protein: CASSTGAQETQYF.